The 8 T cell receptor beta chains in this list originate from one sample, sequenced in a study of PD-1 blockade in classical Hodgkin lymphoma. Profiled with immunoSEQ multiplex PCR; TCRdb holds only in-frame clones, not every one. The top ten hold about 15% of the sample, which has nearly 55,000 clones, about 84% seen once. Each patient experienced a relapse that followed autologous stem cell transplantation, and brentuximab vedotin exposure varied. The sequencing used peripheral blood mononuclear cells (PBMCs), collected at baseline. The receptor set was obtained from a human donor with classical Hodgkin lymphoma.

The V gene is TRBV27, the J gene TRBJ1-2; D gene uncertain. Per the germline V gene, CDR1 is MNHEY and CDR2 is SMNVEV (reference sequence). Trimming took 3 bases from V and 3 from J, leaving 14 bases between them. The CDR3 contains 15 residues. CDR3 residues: CASSFLSGLYYGYTF. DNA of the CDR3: TGTGCCAGCAGTTTTCTCTCCGGGCTCTACTATGGCTACACCTTC.

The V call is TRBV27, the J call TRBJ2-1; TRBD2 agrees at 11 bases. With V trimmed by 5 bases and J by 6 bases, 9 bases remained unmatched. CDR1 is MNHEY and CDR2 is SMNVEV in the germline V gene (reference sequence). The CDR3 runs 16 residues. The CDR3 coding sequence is TGTGCCAGCAGTGCACCCCTAGCGGGAGGAACCAATGAGCAGTTCTTC. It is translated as CASSAPLAGGTNEQFF.

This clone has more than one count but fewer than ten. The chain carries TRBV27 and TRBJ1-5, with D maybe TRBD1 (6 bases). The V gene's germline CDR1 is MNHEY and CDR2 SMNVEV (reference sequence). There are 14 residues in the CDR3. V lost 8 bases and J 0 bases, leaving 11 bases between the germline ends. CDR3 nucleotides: TGTGCCAGCCGCCTAGGGGGTAGCAATCAGCCCCAGCATTTT. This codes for CASRLGGSNQPQHF.

CDR3 region: CASSLTGHSHGELFF. Here the CDR3 DNA reads TGTGCCAGCAGCTTAACAGGACATTCCCACGGGGAGCTGTTTTTT. The chain has TRBV7-8 and TRBJ2-2; D might be TRBD1 (5 bases). Germline-derived CDR1 and CDR2 are SGHVS and FQNEAQ. CDR3 length: 15 residues. V lost 2 bases to trimming and J lost 7 bases, with 14 bases between them. The variable domain in full, completed from reference TRBV7-8 and TRBJ2-2, reads GAGVSQSPRYKVAKRGQDVALRCDPISGHVSLFWYQQALGQGPEFLTYFQNEAQLDKSGLPSDRFFAERPEGSVSTLKIQRTQQEDSAVYLCASSLTGHSHGELFFGEGSRLTVL.

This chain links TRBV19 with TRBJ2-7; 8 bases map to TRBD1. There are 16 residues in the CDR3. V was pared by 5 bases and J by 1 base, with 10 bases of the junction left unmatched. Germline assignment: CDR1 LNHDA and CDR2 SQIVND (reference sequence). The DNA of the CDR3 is TGTGCCAGTAGTTCCGACAGGGGAAAAGTATCCTACGAGCAGTACTTC. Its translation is CASSSDRGKVSYEQYF.

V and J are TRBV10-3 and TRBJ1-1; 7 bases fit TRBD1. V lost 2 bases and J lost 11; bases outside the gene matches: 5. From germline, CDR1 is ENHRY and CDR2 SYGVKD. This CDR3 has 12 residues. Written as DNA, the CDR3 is TGTGCCATCAGTGAGACCCAGGGGGAGGCTTTCTTT. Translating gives CAISETQGEAFF.

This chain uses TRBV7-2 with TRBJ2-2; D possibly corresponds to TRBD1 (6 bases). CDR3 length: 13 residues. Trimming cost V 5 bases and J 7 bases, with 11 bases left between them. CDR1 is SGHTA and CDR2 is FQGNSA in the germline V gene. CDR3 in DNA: TGTGCCAGCAGCCTACAGGGCGACGGGGAGCTGTTTTTT. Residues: CASSLQGDGELFF.

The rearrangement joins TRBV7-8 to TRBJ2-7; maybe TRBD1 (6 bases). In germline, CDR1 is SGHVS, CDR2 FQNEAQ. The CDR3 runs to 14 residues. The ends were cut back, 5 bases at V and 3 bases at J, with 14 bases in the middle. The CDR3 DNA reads TGTGCCAGCAGCCTGACAGGAACGAACTACGAGCAGTACTTC. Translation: CASSLTGTNYEQYF.